Each of the 12 T cell receptor beta chains below was sequenced from the same sample in a study of CD8 T cells in ankylosing spondylitis. TCRdb called the 5' RACE reads again in MiXCR, with one record for every CDR3 protein. This table has roughly 48,000 distinct CDR3 sequences, roughly 7.4% appearing once. Material for sequencing was blood, either unsorted or a sorted T cell fraction (not recorded which). The receptors were sampled from a female donor with ankylosing spondylitis or in good health (not recorded which).

This clonotype has a count of ten or more. The genes are TRBV5-1 and TRBJ1-5, with TRBD1 matching over 9 bases. Germline V gene lookup returns CDR1 SGHRS and CDR2 YFSETQ. V lost 2 bases, J lost 8 bases, and 5 bases stayed unmatched. This CDR3 region has 14 residues. The CDR3 region is CASSLTGGLEPQHF. The CDR3 nucleotides read TGCGCCAGCAGCTTAACAGGGGGCTTGGAGCCCCAGCATTTT.

This clonotype was observed many times. The chain joins TRBV11-3 to TRBJ1-1; D gene unclear. V lost 2 bases and J 1 base, leaving 5 bases between the germline ends. Germline V gives CDR1 SGHNT, CDR2 YENEEA. The CDR3 has 13 residues. CDR3 in amino acids: CASSLWPNTEAFF. The CDR3 nucleotides read TGTGCCAGCAGCTTATGGCCGAACACTGAAGCTTTCTTT.

There are many counts of this clonotype. The rearrangement links TRBV6-1 to TRBJ1-1; 11 bases align to TRBD1. V was pared by 7 bases and J by 11 bases, with 9 bases of the junction left unmatched. The CDR3 covers 13 residues. Germline lookup yields CDR1 MNHNS and CDR2 SASEGT. CDR3 in DNA: TGTGCCAGCAACCCCGGACAGGGGGCACGGGCTTTCTTT. Translating it yields CASNPGQGARAFF.

There are many counts of this clonotype. The V and J genes are TRBV7-6 and TRBJ2-2; TRBD2 aligns across 8 bases. V trimming: 5 bases; J trimming: 0 bases; junction bases outside the gene matches: 11. This CDR3 has 18 residues. CDR1 is SGHVS and CDR2 is FNYEAQ in the germline V gene. CDR3 residues: CASSPDAGGLANTGELFF. CDR3 sequence (DNA): TGTGCCAGCAGCCCGGACGCGGGGGGCCTCGCGAACACCGGGGAGCTGTTTTTT.

This clonotype was picked up many times. The chain carries TRBV5-1 and TRBJ2-7, with 9 positions matching TRBD1. CDR1 is SGHRS, CDR2 YFSETQ, per germline. With V trimmed by 0 bases and J by 1 base, 2 bases remained unmatched. CDR3 length: 15 amino acids. CDR3 coding DNA: TGCGCCAGCAGCTTGGGAGACAGGGGGTCCTACGAGCAGTACGTC. Residues: CASSLGDRGSYEQYV.

Ten or more counts support this clonotype. The chain couples TRBV5-1 to TRBJ1-1; possible D gene TRBD1, 6 bases. Trimming removed 4 bases at V and 0 bases at J, with 10 bases between. The V gene's germline CDR1 is SGHRS and CDR2 YFSETQ. The CDR3 sequence is 14 residues long. CDR3: CASSLGGMNTEAFF. As DNA, the CDR3 is TGCGCCAGCAGCCTAGGGGGGATGAACACTGAAGCTTTCTTT.

This clonotype was observed a handful of times. The rearrangement uses TRBV4-2 and TRBJ1-3; D gene uncertain. Trimming took off 0 bases at V and 2 bases at J, with 11 bases between the two ends. The CDR3 consists of 16 residues. In germline, CDR1 is LGHNA, CDR2 YNFKEQ. CDR3 loop: CASSQDQKVTGNTIYF. Here the CDR3 DNA reads TGTGCCAGCAGCCAAGATCAGAAGGTAACTGGAAACACCATATATTTT.

This clonotype was detected ten times or more. This chain links TRBV18 with TRBJ2-3, with D tentatively TRBD1 (5 bases). The CDR3 consists of 15 residues. The ends were cut back, 0 bases at V and 2 bases at J, with 9 bases in the middle. Germline-derived CDR1 and CDR2 are KGHSH and LQKENI. The DNA of the CDR3 is TGTGCCAGCTCACCACCGAGCAGGGCCACAGATACGCAGTATTTT. This sequence encodes CASSPPSRATDTQYF.

This clonotype was detected many times. The CDR3 nucleotides are TGTGCCAGCAGCTTGGGAATTGGGTATGGCTACACCTTC. The encoded protein is CASSLGIGYGYTF. This chain connects TRBV7-8 to TRBJ1-2; D is undetermined. Germline CDR1 reads SGHVS; CDR2 reads FQNEAQ. CDR3 size: 13 residues. Trimming shortened V by 3 bases and J by 5 bases, and 10 bases separated the two germline ends.

This clonotype occurred many times. CDR3 loop: CASSLWSGSSYNEQFF. The CDR3 DNA reads TGTGCCAGCAGTTTATGGTCGGGTAGCTCCTACAATGAGCAGTTCTTC. The V and J genes are TRBV12-3 or TRBV12-4 and TRBJ2-1; no clear D. There are 16 residues in the CDR3. Trimming took off 2 bases at V and 0 bases at J, with 11 bases between the two ends.

This chain uses TRBV6-2 or TRBV6-3 with TRBJ2-3, with D unresolved. Germline V lookup: CDR1 MNHEY, CDR2 SVGEGT. The CDR3 covers 13 residues. Trimming stripped 0 bases from V and 5 bases from J, with 6 bases between. CDR3: CASSYSERDTQYF. DNA for the CDR3: TGTGCCAGCAGTTACTCCGAGCGAGATACGCAGTATTTT.

This clonotype was observed many times. The chain links TRBV27 to TRBJ2-1, with TRBD2 matching over 7 bases. Germline lookup yields CDR1 MNHEY and CDR2 SMNVEV (reference sequence). The CDR3 loop spans 14 amino acids. V was clipped by 3 bases and J by 9 bases; unmatched bases: 8. For the CDR3, the DNA is TGTGCCAGCAGTTTGGAATCTGGGGGGGGTGAGCAGTTCTTC. It yields the protein CASSLESGGGEQFF.